Each of the 13 T cell receptor beta chains below was sequenced from the same sample in a study of identical twins. Each CDR3 protein gets one entry after TCRdb re-called the 5' RACE reads with MiXCR. Among roughly 260,000 distinct CDR3 sequences, roughly 13% were seen once, and the ten largest hold 8.5% to 10%. Sequenced input: memory (CD45RO+) T cells sorted from blood. The receptors here all came from a woman in her late teens or twenties in good health.

The chain links TRBV20-1 to TRBJ2-2, with D tentatively TRBD1 (6 bases). Trimming left V 6 bases short and J 4 bases short, with 12 bases between. This CDR3 region has 13 residues. Germline values: CDR1 DFQATT, CDR2 SNEGSKA (reference sequence). The CDR3 DNA reads as TGCAGTGCATCACAGGGACCCACCGGGGAGCTGTTTTTT. This gives the protein CSASQGPTGELFF.

This clonotype occurred many times. V gene TRBV7-9 combines with J gene TRBJ2-1; 9 bases are shared with TRBD1. Germline assignment: CDR1 SEHNR and CDR2 FQNEAQ (reference sequence). This CDR3 is 15 amino acids long. With V trimmed by 5 bases and J by 6 bases, 8 bases remained unmatched. In DNA, the CDR3 is TGTGCCAGCAGCCCAACAGGGGGCCGGGGCAATGAGCAGTTCTTC. This translates into CASSPTGGRGNEQFF.

The V call is TRBV20-1, the J call TRBJ2-1, with TRBD2 matching over 7 bases. This CDR3 has 14 residues. The V gene's germline CDR1 is DFQATT and CDR2 SNEGSKA (reference sequence). V trimming: 3 bases; J trimming: 3 bases; junction bases outside the gene matches: 5. The CDR3 nucleotides are TGCAGTGCTAGCTGGCTAGCGGACTACAATGAGCAGTTCTTC. Its translation is CSASWLADYNEQFF.

This clonotype was found a few times. This rearrangement joins TRBV3-1 to TRBJ2-2; D may correspond to TRBD1 or TRBD2 (5 bases each). This CDR3 comprises 13 residues. V was pared by 1 base and J by 7 bases, with 7 bases between. CDR1 and CDR2 from the germline V gene are LGHDT and YNNKEL (reference sequence). Here the CDR3 DNA reads TGTGCCAGCAGCCAAGGGGACGTCGGGGAGCTGTTTTTT. It codes for CASSQGDVGELFF.

V usage is TRBV4-3 and J usage is TRBJ2-2, with TRBD1 matching 8 bases. The CDR3 is 17 residues long. With 1 base clipped from V and 5 bases from J, the junction kept 9 bases outside the gene matches. CDR1 and CDR2 (germline): LGHNA, YSLEER. The CDR3 sequence: CASSQAPGQGSTGELFF. The CDR3 DNA is TGCGCCAGCAGCCAAGCCCCAGGACAGGGTTCGACCGGGGAGCTGTTTTTT.

This chain uses TRBV5-5 with TRBJ1-1, with D possibly matching TRBD1 (5 bases). The ends were cut back, 2 bases at V and 7 bases at J, with 12 bases in the middle. CDR3 length equals 13 residues. Germline lookup yields CDR1 SGHKS and CDR2 YYEKEE (reference sequence). CDR3 residues: CASSLQEHLEAFF. The DNA for the CDR3 is TGTGCCAGCAGCTTACAGGAGCATCTTGAAGCTTTCTTT. Full variable domain (missing parts from reference TRBV5-5 and TRBJ1-1): DAGVTQSPTHLIKTRGQQVTLRCSPISGHKSVSWYQQVLGQGPQFIFQYYEKEERGRGNFPDRFSARQFPNYSSELNVNALLLGDSALYLCASSLQEHLEAFFGQGTRLTVV.

V and J are TRBV29-1 and TRBJ2-2; D uncertain. Trimming removed 6 bases at V and 0 bases at J, with 8 bases between. This CDR3 has 13 residues. Germline V gene data show CDR1 as SQVTM and CDR2 as ANQGSEA. The CDR3 reads CSVLGANTGELFF. The CDR3, as DNA: TGCAGCGTGCTTGGTGCGAACACCGGGGAGCTGTTTTTT.

This chain links TRBV6-1 with TRBJ2-3, with TRBD1 matching 9 bases. The CDR3 is 17 residues long. Trimming cost V 6 bases and J 10 bases; bases outside gene matches: 20. Germline-derived CDR1 and CDR2 are MNHNS and SASEGT. The CDR3, as DNA: TGTGCCAGCAGATCCTATCAGGGACAGGGAGTCACAATGGCGCAGTATTTT. Translation: CASRSYQGQGVTMAQYF.

The table lists this clonotype with a few counts. The chain combines TRBV20-1 with TRBJ2-7; TRBD2 aligns across 7 bases. From germline, CDR1 is DFQATT and CDR2 SNEGSKA (reference sequence). The V segment lost 2 bases and the J segment 3 bases; nucleotides outside the gene matches: 13. This CDR3 comprises 16 residues. CDR3 amino acids: CSARNTGTKSRYEQYF. As DNA, the CDR3 is TGCAGTGCTAGAAACACCGGGACTAAGAGCCGCTACGAGCAGTACTTC.

A few counts support this clonotype. The rearrangement uses TRBV9 and TRBJ2-1, with D possibly being TRBD1 (5 bases). The CDR3 runs to 16 residues. Trimming took off 4 bases at V and 5 bases at J, with 19 bases between the two ends. Germline CDR1 reads SGDLS; CDR2 reads YYNGEE. CDR3 residues: CASSPLGAPRNNEQFF. DNA for the CDR3: TGTGCCAGCAGCCCGCTAGGGGCCCCTCGGAACAATGAGCAGTTCTTC.

The chain employs TRBV6-1 and TRBJ2-7, with D possibly matching TRBD2 (6 bases). Trimming cost V 7 bases and J 5 bases, with 21 bases left between them. CDR3 length: 15 amino acids. From germline, CDR1 is MNHNS and CDR2 SASEGT. The CDR3 sequence is CASNPRRAGAHEQYF. The CDR3 DNA reads TGTGCCAGCAACCCACGGAGGGCAGGCGCCCACGAGCAGTACTTC.

This clonotype was picked up a small number of times. The rearrangement uses TRBV12-3 or TRBV12-4 and TRBJ2-7, with TRBD2 as a possible D gene (6 bases). The CDR3 spans 15 residues. Trimming stripped 7 bases from V and 6 bases from J, with 22 bases between. CDR3 in amino acids: CASTTGGSPRAEQYF. The CDR3 coding sequence is TGTGCCAGCACCACTGGGGGGTCGCCACGGGCCGAGCAGTACTTC.

This clonotype has only a few counts. The gene calls are TRBV5-1 and TRBJ2-4; 8 bases agree with TRBD1. Germline CDR1 and CDR2: SGHRS and YFSETQ. Losses at the gene ends were 0 bases for V and 1 base for J; bases not matched to a gene: 9. CDR3 length: 18 amino acids. The CDR3 coding sequence is TGCGCCAGCAGCTTGGGGACAGGGATGGTTGCGGCCAAAAACATTCAGTACTTC. Its translation is CASSLGTGMVAAKNIQYF. Full variable domain (missing parts from reference TRBV5-1 and TRBJ2-4): KAGVTQTPRYLIKTRGQQVTLSCSPISGHRSVSWYQQTPGQGLQFLFEYFSETQRNKGNFPGRFSGRQFSNSRSEMNVSTLELGDSALYLCASSLGTGMVAAKNIQYFGAGTRLSVL.